This T cell receptor (beta chain) was sequenced during a study of control samples from healthy donors and cancer patients. The repertoire was sequenced with immunoSEQ multiplex PCR; TCRdb's copy has only in-frame clones and lacks some. Seen here are tens of thousands of clones, under 90% observed once, and the top ten hold 5.5%. The CDR3 has 11 amino acids. Trimming left V 4 bases short and J 7 bases short, with 8 bases between. Germline V gene lookup returns CDR1 SGHRS and CDR2 YFSETQ. The chain is built from TRBV5-1 and TRBJ1-1; D is possibly TRBD1 (6 bases). The sequence derives from a man aged 50-59 years in good health. Sequenced input: blood. The CDR3, as DNA: TGCGCCAGCAGCGGGGGCTTTGAAGCTTTCTTT. Its protein product is CASSGGFEAFF.